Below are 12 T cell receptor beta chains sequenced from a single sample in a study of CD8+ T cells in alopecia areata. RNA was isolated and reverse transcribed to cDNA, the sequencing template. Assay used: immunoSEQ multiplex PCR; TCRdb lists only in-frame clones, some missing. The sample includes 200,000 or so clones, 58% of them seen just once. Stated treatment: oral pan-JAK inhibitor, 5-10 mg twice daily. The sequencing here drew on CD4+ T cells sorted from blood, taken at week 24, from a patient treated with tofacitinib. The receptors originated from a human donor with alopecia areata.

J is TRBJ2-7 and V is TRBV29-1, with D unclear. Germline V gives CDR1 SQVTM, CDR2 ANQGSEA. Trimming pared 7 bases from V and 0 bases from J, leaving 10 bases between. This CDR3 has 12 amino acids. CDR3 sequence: CSAGSHSYEQYF. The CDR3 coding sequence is TGCAGCGCTGGGTCTCACTCCTACGAGCAGTACTTC.

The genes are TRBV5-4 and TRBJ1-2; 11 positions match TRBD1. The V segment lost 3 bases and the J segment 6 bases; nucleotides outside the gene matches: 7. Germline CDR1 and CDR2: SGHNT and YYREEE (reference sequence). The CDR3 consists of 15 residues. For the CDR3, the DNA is TGTGCCAGCAGCTCGGATGGACAGGGGGCAAATGGCTACACCTTC. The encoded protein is CASSSDGQGANGYTF.

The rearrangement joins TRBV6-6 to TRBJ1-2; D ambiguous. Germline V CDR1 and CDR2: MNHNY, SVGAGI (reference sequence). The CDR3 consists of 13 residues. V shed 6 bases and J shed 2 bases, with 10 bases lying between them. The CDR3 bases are TGTGCCAGCAGACCAACTCAGAACTATGGCTACACCTTC. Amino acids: CASRPTQNYGYTF.

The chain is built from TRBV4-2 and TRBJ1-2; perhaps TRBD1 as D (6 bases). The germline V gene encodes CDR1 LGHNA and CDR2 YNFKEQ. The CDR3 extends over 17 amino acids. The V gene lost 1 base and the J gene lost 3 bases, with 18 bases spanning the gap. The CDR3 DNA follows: TGTGCCAGCAGCCAAGTGGGGGCTTCCGGAATGGACTATGGCTACACCTTC. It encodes CASSQVGASGMDYGYTF.

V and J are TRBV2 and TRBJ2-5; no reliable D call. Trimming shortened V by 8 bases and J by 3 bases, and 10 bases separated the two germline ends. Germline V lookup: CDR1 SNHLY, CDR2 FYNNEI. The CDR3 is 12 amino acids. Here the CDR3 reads CASGRHEETQYF. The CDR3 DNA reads TGTGCCAGCGGGCGGCACGAAGAGACCCAGTACTTC.

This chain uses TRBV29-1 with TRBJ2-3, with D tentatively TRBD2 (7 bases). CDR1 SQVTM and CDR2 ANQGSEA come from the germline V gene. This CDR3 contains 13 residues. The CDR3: CSGGAYSTDTQYF. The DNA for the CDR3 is TGCAGTGGGGGGGCCTACAGCACAGATACGCAGTATTTT.

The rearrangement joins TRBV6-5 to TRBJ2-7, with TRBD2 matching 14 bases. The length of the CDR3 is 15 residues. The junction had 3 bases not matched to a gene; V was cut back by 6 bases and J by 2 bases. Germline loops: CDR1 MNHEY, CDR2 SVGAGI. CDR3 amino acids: CASSRGLAGAYEQYF. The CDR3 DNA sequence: TGTGCCAGCAGCCGGGGACTAGCGGGGGCCTACGAGCAGTACTTC.

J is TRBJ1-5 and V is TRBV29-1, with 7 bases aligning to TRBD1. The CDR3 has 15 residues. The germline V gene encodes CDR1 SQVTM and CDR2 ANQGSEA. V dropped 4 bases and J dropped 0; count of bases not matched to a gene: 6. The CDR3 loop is CSVAPRQGSNQPQHF. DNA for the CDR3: TGCAGCGTTGCCCCAAGACAGGGTAGCAATCAGCCCCAGCATTTT.

The CDR3, as DNA: TGCGCCAGCACCACGTCGGGAGTAGGAAACACTGAAGCTTTCTTT. Amino acid sequence: CASTTSGVGNTEAFF. The chain is built from TRBV5-1 and TRBJ1-1; no clear D. V was pared by 6 bases and J by 2 bases, with 17 bases between. Germline V CDR1 and CDR2: SGHRS, YFSETQ. The CDR3 sequence is 15 residues long.

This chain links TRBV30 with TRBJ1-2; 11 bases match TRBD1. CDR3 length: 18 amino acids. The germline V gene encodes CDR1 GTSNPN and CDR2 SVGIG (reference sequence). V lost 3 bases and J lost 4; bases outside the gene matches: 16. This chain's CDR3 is CAWSEKTRGQGVIYGYTF. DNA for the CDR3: TGTGCCTGGAGCGAAAAAACGAGGGGACAGGGGGTTATCTATGGCTACACCTTC.

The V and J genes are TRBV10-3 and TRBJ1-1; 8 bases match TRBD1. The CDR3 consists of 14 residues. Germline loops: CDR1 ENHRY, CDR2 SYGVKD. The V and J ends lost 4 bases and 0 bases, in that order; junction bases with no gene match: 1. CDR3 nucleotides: TGTGCCATCAGTGGGGGACAGGTGAACACTGAAGCTTTCTTT. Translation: CAISGGQVNTEAFF.

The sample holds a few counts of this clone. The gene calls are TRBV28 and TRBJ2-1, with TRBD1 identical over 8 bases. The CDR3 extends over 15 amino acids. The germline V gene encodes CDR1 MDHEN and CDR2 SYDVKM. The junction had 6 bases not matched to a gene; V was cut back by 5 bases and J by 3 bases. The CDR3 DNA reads TGTGCCAGCAGTCTCCCGGGACAGGACTACAATGAGCAGTTCTTC. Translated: CASSLPGQDYNEQFF.